The 28 T cell receptor beta chains presented below share a single source sample, sequenced in a study of response to subunit inactivated influenza vaccine. Using its own MiXCR run on the RT-PCR reads, TCRdb lists one record per CDR3 protein. The table shows 600,000 to 700,000 distinct CDR3 sequences, with 14% occurring only once. This specimen was PBMCs from blood, taken roughly 2 weeks before vaccination. The receptors stem from a man aged 45 to 65 who received an inactivated influenza vaccine.

At least ten counts were recorded for this clonotype. This chain connects TRBV12-3 or TRBV12-4 to TRBJ2-2; D uncertain. This CDR3 comprises 12 residues. Between the trimmed V and J ends, which lost 2 bases and 7 bases, there was a span of 5 bases. The CDR3 region has the DNA TGTGCCAGCAGTTTAAGTGGCGGGGAGCTGTTTTTT. It translates to CASSLSGGELFF.

J is TRBJ2-5 and V is TRBV12-3 or TRBV12-4; 7 nucleotides agree with TRBD2. The CDR3 loop spans 13 amino acids. V gave up 6 bases and J gave up 5 bases; unmatched junction bases: 6. CDR3 DNA: TGTGCCAGCAGCCGGGGTAGCGGGGAGACCCAGTACTTC. Translation gives CASSRGSGETQYF.

This clonotype was observed a handful of times. The chain uses TRBV11-1 and TRBJ2-1, with 11 nucleotides matching TRBD2. Germline lookup yields CDR1 SGHAT and CDR2 FQDESV (reference sequence). Trimming cost V 5 bases and J 0 bases; bases outside gene matches: 9. The CDR3 length is 18 residues. The CDR3 coding sequence is TGTGCCAGCAGCATGGGACTAGCGGCGTCCAGCTCCTACAATGAGCAGTTCTTC. This encodes CASSMGLAASSSYNEQFF.

A few counts support this clonotype. The chain uses TRBV4-1 and TRBJ2-7; D call uncertain. Trimming left V 0 bases short and J 2 bases short, with 11 bases between. The CDR3 length is 15 residues. CDR1 is MGHRA and CDR2 is YSYEKL in the germline V gene. CDR3 nucleotides: TGCGCCAGCAGCCAAGATAACCACCCGGCCTACGAGCAGTACTTC. This gives the protein CASSQDNHPAYEQYF.

This clonotype was seen at least ten times. This chain links TRBV11-2 with TRBJ2-1, with D unclear. Trimming stripped 8 bases from V and 0 bases from J, with 11 bases between. Germline CDR1 and CDR2: SGHAT and FQNNGV. The CDR3 totals 14 residues. In DNA form, the CDR3 reads TGTGCCAGCTCTTGGGGTAGCTCCTACAATGAGCAGTTCTTC. It specifies CASSWGSSYNEQFF.

The chain links TRBV5-1 to TRBJ2-7; 8 bases agree with TRBD2. The CDR3 runs 15 residues. CDR1 and CDR2 (germline): SGHRS, YFSETQ. J gave up 4 bases and V 1 base, and 7 bases lay outside the gene matches. The DNA for the CDR3 is TGCGCCAGCAGCTTGACGGCGGGGGGAGAATACGAGCAGTACTTC. It encodes CASSLTAGGEYEQYF.

This clonotype was seen ten or more times. This chain joins TRBV9 and TRBJ2-2, with 7 positions matching TRBD2. Germline V gene data show CDR1 as SGDLS and CDR2 as YYNGEE. This CDR3 contains 16 residues. Trimming took 0 bases from V and 1 from J; bases not matched to a gene: 3. CDR3 nucleotide sequence: TGTGCCAGCAGCGTAGGGCCGGGGGGGAACACCGGGGAGCTGTTTTTT. Encoded protein: CASSVGPGGNTGELFF.

The chain joins TRBV12-3 or TRBV12-4 to TRBJ2-3; D may match TRBD1 or TRBD2 (5 bases each). V gave up 4 bases and J gave up 2 bases, with 13 bases separating them. The CDR3 is made up of 15 amino acids. The CDR3 loop reads CASSSWGSYTDTQYF. DNA for the CDR3: TGTGCCAGCAGTTCCTGGGGGAGCTACACAGATACGCAGTATTTT.

This clonotype occurred a few times. The rearrangement joins TRBV29-1 to TRBJ2-3; no clear D. CDR3 length: 13 residues. The ends were cut back, 5 bases at V and 0 bases at J, with 9 bases in the middle. Germline loops: CDR1 SQVTM, CDR2 ANQGSEA. The CDR3 region is CSVQAASTDTQYF. The DNA for the CDR3 is TGCAGCGTTCAAGCAGCTAGCACAGATACGCAGTATTTT.

This chain links TRBV18 with TRBJ1-2; D unresolved. In germline, CDR1 is KGHSH, CDR2 LQKENI. V lost 1 base, J lost 0 bases, and 9 bases lay in between. The CDR3 has 15 amino acids. The CDR3 DNA reads TGTGCCAGCTCACCACAGCAGACGACTAACTATGGCTACACCTTC. It is translated as CASSPQQTTNYGYTF.

The chain links TRBV12-3 or TRBV12-4 to TRBJ1-5; D is ambiguous. Trimming left V 5 bases short and J 9 bases short, with 14 bases between. The CDR3 covers 13 residues. CDR3: CASSALSGRPQHF. In DNA form, the CDR3 reads TGTGCCAGCAGTGCCTTATCAGGACGGCCCCAGCATTTT.

As for this clonotype: The missing conserved phenylalanine or tryptophan at the end of this CDR3 makes a read error likely. Because the CDR3's place on the DNA is in doubt, the DNA is left out and the CDR3 is given as listed by TCRdb. The chain uses TRBV27 and TRBJ1-4; TRBD1, the table's D call, lacks a check against the DNA. Germline assignment: CDR1 MNHEY and CDR2 SMNVEV (reference sequence). The CDR3 adds up to 14 amino acids, both ends counted. The CDR3 loop is CASSLSIRPSGPVV.

This clonotype has a handful of counts. The rearrangement links TRBV23-1 to TRBJ2-7, with unresolved D. TRBV23-1 is sorted into the ORF group, with uncertain function. Trimming removed 0 bases at V and 1 base at J, with 19 bases between. The CDR3 extends over 18 amino acids. The CDR3 region is CASSQSVHENGVSYEQYF. The CDR3, as DNA: TGCGCCAGCAGTCAATCTGTACATGAAAACGGCGTGTCCTACGAGCAGTACTTC.

The chain links TRBV14 to TRBJ1-1; 7 positions agree with TRBD1. The CDR3 length is 16 residues. Per germline, CDR1 SGHDN and CDR2 FVKESK. With V trimmed by 2 bases and J by 4 bases, 10 bases remained unmatched. Written as DNA, the CDR3 is TGTGCCAGCAGCCAATGGGGGAGGGGGCGATTCACTGAAGCTTTCTTT. This translates into CASSQWGRGRFTEAFF.

The chain carries TRBV29-1 and TRBJ2-7; the D gene is possibly TRBD2 (6 bases). Trimming pared 6 bases from V and 4 bases from J, leaving 16 bases between. Germline V CDR1 and CDR2: SQVTM, ANQGSEA. The CDR3 has 13 residues. CDR3: CSVSRELGYEQYF. CDR3 DNA: TGCAGCGTAAGTCGGGAGCTTGGGTACGAGCAGTACTTC.

This clonotype was detected only a few times. The chain couples TRBV13 to TRBJ2-7, with 11 bases that match TRBD2. The CDR3 is 14 residues long. Germline CDR1 reads PRHDT; CDR2 reads FYEKMQ (reference sequence). After removal of 6 bases from V and 6 bases from J, the junction contained 7 bases not matched to a gene. The CDR3 spells CASRGSGRAVEQYF. CDR3 nucleotides: TGTGCCAGCAGGGGTAGCGGGAGGGCCGTCGAGCAGTACTTC.

At least ten counts were recorded for this clonotype. J is TRBJ2-7 and V is TRBV7-6; D remains unclear. Between the trimmed V and J ends, which lost 1 base and 5 bases, there was a span of 6 bases. From germline, CDR1 is SGHVS and CDR2 FNYEAQ. This CDR3 is 12 amino acids long. The CDR3 sequence: CASSLVFNEQYF. For the CDR3, the DNA is TGTGCCAGCAGCTTAGTGTTTAACGAGCAGTACTTC.

This clonotype came up a few times. The CDR3 sequence: CASSPSGVSGANVLTF. The DNA of the CDR3 is TGTGCCAGCTCACCATCGGGGGTCTCTGGGGCCAACGTCCTGACTTTC. The chain uses TRBV18 and TRBJ2-6, with TRBD2 as a possible D gene (6 bases). V lost 2 bases, J lost 0 bases, and 8 bases lay in between. The CDR3 is 16 residues long. The germline CDR1 and CDR2 sequences are KGHSH and LQKENI.

The genes are TRBV21-1 and TRBJ2-5. TRBV21-1 is a recognized pseudogene. The CDR3 is 13 amino acids. Written as DNA, the CDR3 is TGTGCCAGCAGCGCCGTGTGGCGAGAGACCCAGTACTTC. Translating gives CASSAVWRETQYF.

Many counts were recorded for this clonotype. The chain joins TRBV11-2 to TRBJ2-4, with D perhaps TRBD2 (5 bases). The CDR3 extends over 13 amino acids. The V gene lost 0 bases and the J gene lost 7 bases, with 7 bases spanning the gap. Germline values: CDR1 SGHAT, CDR2 FQNNGV. CDR3 bases: TGTGCCAGCAGCTTAGATCGGGGTAACATTCAGTACTTC. Encoded protein: CASSLDRGNIQYF. The whole variable domain, filled in from reference TRBV11-2 and TRBJ2-4, reads EAGVAQSPRYKIIEKRQSVAFWCNPISGHATLYWYQQILGQGPKLLIQFQNNGVVDDSQLPKDRFSAERLKGVDSTLKIQPAKLEDSAVYLCASSLDRGNIQYFGAGTRLSVL.

The chain carries TRBV6-1 and TRBJ2-5, with D possibly matching TRBD1 (5 bases). Trimming pared 0 bases from V and 2 bases from J, leaving 19 bases between. Per the germline V gene, CDR1 is MNHNS and CDR2 is SASEGT. The CDR3 is 18 amino acids. CDR3 protein: CASSEAKFRGRAQETQYF. CDR3 coding DNA: TGTGCCAGCAGTGAAGCGAAGTTTAGGGGCCGCGCTCAAGAGACCCAGTACTTC.

This clonotype was observed a handful of times. This rearrangement joins TRBV20-1 to TRBJ1-6; the D gene is possibly TRBD1 (6 bases). CDR1 and CDR2 (germline): DFQATT, SNEGSKA (reference sequence). CDR3 length: 17 amino acids. Trimming took off 1 base at V and 10 bases at J, with 23 bases between the two ends. The CDR3 spells CSARARSGAGVYSPLHF. In DNA form, the CDR3 reads TGCAGTGCTAGAGCTCGTTCGGGAGCAGGGGTTTACTCACCCCTCCACTTT.

The table lists this clonotype with a few counts. The chain recombines TRBV4-1 with TRBJ2-3; D is ambiguous. Germline CDR1 and CDR2: MGHRA and YSYEKL. V was pared by 1 base and J by 3 bases, with 5 bases between. The CDR3 is made up of 13 amino acids. The CDR3 bases are TGCGCCAGCAGCCAAGTCCCTACAGATACGCAGTATTTT. Translated, it gives CASSQVPTDTQYF.

The rearrangement uses TRBV7-2 and TRBJ1-5; D not resolved. This CDR3 has 13 amino acids. The germline V gene has CDR1 SGHTA and CDR2 FQGNSA. V gave up 1 base and J gave up 5 bases, with 6 bases separating them. The CDR3 reads CASSLDTYQPQHF. In DNA form, the CDR3 reads TGTGCCAGCAGCTTAGATACGTATCAGCCCCAGCATTTT. Supplemented by reference TRBV7-2 and TRBJ1-5, the full variable domain reads GAGVSQSPSNKVTEKGKDVELRCDPISGHTALYWYRQSLGQGLEFLIYFQGNSAPDKSGLPSDRFSAERTGGSVSTLTIQRTQQEDSAVYLCASSLDTYQPQHFGDGTRLSIL.

Only one count was recorded for this clonotype. The rearrangement joins TRBV28 to TRBJ2-3; possible D gene TRBD2, 5 bases. CDR1 and CDR2 (germline): MDHEN, SYDVKM. The CDR3 contains 14 residues. Trimming took off 6 bases at V and 7 bases at J, with 17 bases between the two ends. The CDR3 is CASRTRPSGNTQYF. The CDR3 DNA follows: TGTGCCAGCAGGACCAGACCCTCGGGAAATACGCAGTATTTT. Full variable domain (missing parts from reference TRBV28 and TRBJ2-3): DVKVTQSSRYLVKRTGEKVFLECVQDMDHENMFWYRQDPGLGLRLIYFSYDVKMKEKGDIPEGYSVSREKKERFSLILESASTNQTSMYLCASRTRPSGNTQYFGPGTRLTVL.

The chain uses TRBV5-1 and TRBJ1-2; D may be TRBD1 (6 bases). The germline V and J ends were trimmed by 4 bases and 8 bases, with 18 bases remaining between them. Germline CDR1 and CDR2: SGHRS and YFSETQ. This CDR3 contains 14 residues. This CDR3 reads CASSGQGGAEGYTF. The CDR3 nucleotides read TGCGCCAGCAGCGGCCAAGGGGGGGCTGAGGGCTACACCTTC.

The chain joins TRBV10-3 to TRBJ1-6, with D tentatively TRBD1 (5 bases). The CDR3 runs to 16 residues. V lost 0 bases, J lost 5 bases, and 11 bases lay in between. Germline loops: CDR1 ENHRY, CDR2 SYGVKD. The chain's CDR3 is CAISESGRGDNSPLHF. CDR3 DNA: TGTGCCATCAGTGAGTCGGGTAGGGGCGATAATTCACCCCTCCACTTT.

The chain recombines TRBV6-5 with TRBJ2-5, with D perhaps matching TRBD1 (6 bases). The CDR3 spans 15 residues. V lost 4 bases and J lost 1, with 13 bases in between. The germline V gene encodes CDR1 MNHEY and CDR2 SVGAGI. As DNA, the CDR3 is TGTGCCAGCAGTTTCCTACAGGGCGGCCAAGAGACCCAGTACTTC. It is translated as CASSFLQGGQETQYF.